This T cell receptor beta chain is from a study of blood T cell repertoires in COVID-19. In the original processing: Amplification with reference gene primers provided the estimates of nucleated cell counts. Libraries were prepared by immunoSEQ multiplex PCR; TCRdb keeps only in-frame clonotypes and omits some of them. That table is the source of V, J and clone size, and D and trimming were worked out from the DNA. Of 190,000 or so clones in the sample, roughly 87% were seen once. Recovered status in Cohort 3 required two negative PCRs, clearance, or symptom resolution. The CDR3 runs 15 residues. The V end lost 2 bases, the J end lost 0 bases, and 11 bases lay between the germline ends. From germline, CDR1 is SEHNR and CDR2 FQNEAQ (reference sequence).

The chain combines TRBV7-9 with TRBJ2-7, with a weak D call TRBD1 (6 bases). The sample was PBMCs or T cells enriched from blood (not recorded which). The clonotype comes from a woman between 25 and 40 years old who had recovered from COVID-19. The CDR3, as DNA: TGTGCCAGCAGCTTACGACAGGCCGCCTCCTACGAGCAGTACTTC. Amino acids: CASSLRQAASYEQYF.